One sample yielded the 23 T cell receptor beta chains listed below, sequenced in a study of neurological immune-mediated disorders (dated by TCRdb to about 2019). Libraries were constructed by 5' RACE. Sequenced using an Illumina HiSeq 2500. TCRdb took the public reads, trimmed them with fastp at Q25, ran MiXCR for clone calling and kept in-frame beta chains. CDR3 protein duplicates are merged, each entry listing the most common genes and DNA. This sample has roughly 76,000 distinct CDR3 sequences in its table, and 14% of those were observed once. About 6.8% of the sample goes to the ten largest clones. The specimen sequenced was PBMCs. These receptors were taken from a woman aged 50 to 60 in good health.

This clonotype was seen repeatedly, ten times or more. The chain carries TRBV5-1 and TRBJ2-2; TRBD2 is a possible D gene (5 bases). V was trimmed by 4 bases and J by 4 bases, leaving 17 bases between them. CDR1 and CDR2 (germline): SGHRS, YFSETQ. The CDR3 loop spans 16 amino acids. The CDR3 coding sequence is TGCGCCAGCAGCCGGGTGAGGGCAGGAGGCACCGGGGAGCTGTTTTTT. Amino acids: CASSRVRAGGTGELFF.

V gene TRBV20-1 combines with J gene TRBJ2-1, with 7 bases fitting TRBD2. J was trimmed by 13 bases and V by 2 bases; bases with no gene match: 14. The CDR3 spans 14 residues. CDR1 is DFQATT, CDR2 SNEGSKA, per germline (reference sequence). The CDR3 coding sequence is TGCAGTGCTAGACGGGAGGCCCCGGGAGGTGAACAGTTCTTC. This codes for CSARREAPGGEQFF.

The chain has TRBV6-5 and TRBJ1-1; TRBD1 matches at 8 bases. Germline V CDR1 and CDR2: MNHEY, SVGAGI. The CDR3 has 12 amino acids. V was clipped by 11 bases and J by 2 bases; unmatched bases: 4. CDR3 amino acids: CAGQGNNTEAFF. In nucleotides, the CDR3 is TGTGCCGGACAGGGAAACAACACTGAAGCTTTCTTT.

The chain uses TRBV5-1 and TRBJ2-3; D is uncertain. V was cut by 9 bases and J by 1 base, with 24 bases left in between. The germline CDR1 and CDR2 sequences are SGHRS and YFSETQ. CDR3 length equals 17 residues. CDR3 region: CATGLADVATGTDTQYF. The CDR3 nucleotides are TGCGCCACCGGCTTGGCGGATGTAGCAACGGGCACAGATACGCAGTATTTT.

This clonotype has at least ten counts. The CDR3 sequence: CASSGRTGVDSPLHF. The CDR3 bases are TGCGCCAGCAGCGGGCGGACAGGGGTTGATTCACCCCTCCACTTT. The chain couples TRBV5-1 to TRBJ1-6; 9 nucleotides line up with TRBD1. The V gene end was trimmed by 4 bases and the J gene end by 8 bases; junction bases not matched to a gene: 7. The germline gives CDR1 SGHRS, CDR2 YFSETQ. The CDR3 extends over 15 amino acids. The full variable domain, with the rest looked up from reference TRBV5-1 and TRBJ1-6, is KAGVTQTPRYLIKTRGQQVTLSCSPISGHRSVSWYQQTPGQGLQFLFEYFSETQRNKGNFPGRFSGRQFSNSRSEMNVSTLELGDSALYLCASSGRTGVDSPLHFGNGTRLTVT.

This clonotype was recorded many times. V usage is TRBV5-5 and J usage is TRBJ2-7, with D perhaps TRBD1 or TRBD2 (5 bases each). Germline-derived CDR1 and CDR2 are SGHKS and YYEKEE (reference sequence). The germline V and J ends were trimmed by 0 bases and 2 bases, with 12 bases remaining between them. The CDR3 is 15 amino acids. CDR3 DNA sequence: TGTGCCAGCAGCTTGGAGAGGGACCCCACCTACGAGCAGTACTTC. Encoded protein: CASSLERDPTYEQYF. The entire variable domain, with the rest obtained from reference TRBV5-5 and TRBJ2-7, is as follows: DAGVTQSPTHLIKTRGQQVTLRCSPISGHKSVSWYQQVLGQGPQFIFQYYEKEERGRGNFPDRFSARQFPNYSSELNVNALLLGDSALYLCASSLERDPTYEQYFGPGTRLTVT.

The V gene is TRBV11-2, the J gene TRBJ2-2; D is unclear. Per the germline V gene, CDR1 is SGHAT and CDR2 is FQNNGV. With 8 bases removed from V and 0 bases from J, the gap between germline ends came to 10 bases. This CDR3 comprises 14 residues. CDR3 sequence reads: CASRVPANTGELFF. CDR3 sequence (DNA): TGTGCCAGCCGGGTGCCCGCGAACACCGGGGAGCTGTTTTTT.

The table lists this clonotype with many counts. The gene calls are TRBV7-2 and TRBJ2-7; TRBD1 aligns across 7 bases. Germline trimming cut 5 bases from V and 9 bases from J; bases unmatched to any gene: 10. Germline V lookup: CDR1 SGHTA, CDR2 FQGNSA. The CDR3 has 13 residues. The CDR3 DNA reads TGTGCCAGCAGCCCCGGAACAGGGGTTCGGCAGTACTTC. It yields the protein CASSPGTGVRQYF.

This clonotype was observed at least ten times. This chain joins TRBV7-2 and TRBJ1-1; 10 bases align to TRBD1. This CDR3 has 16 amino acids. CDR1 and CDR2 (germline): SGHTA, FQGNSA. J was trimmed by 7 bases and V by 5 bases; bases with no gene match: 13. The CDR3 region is CASSPHPFGTGVEAFF. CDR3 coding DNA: TGTGCCAGCAGCCCTCATCCCTTCGGGACAGGGGTTGAAGCTTTCTTT.

The CDR3: CASSPYAGVEDTQYF. The CDR3 DNA sequence: TGTGCCAGCTCACCATATGCAGGGGTGGAAGATACGCAGTATTTT. The genes are TRBV18 and TRBJ2-3; D is possibly TRBD1 (6 bases). CDR1 and CDR2 from the germline V gene are KGHSH and LQKENI. This CDR3 is built from 15 residues. The germline V and J ends were trimmed by 2 bases and 5 bases, with 14 bases remaining between them.

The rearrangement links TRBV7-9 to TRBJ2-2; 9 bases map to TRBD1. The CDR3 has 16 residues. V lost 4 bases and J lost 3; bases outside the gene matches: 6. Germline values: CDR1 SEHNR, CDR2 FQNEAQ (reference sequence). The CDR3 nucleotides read TGTGCCAGCAGCTCGGGACAGGGCGTTCACACCGGGGAGCTGTTTTTT. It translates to CASSSGQGVHTGELFF.

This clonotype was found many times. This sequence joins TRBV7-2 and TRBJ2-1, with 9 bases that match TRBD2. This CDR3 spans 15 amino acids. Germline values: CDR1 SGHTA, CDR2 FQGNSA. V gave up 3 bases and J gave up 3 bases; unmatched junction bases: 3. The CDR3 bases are TGTGCCAGCAGCTTGGTAGCGGGGGTCTACAATGAGCAGTTCTTC. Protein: CASSLVAGVYNEQFF.

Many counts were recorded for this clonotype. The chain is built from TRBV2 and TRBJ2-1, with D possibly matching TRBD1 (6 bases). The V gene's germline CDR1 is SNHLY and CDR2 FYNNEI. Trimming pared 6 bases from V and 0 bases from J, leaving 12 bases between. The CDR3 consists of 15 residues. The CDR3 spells CASRPTGISYNEQFF. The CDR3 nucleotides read TGTGCCAGCAGACCCACAGGGATCTCCTACAATGAGCAGTTCTTC.

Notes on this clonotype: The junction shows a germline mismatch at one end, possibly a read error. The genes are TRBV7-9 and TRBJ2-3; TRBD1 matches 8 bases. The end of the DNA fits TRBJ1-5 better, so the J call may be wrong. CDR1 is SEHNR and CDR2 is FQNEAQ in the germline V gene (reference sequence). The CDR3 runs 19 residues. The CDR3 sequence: CASSFLGGQVEEGMDTQHF. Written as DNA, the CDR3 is TGTGCTAGCAGCTTCCTGGGGGGACAGGTCGAAGAAGGGATGGATACGCAGCATTTT.

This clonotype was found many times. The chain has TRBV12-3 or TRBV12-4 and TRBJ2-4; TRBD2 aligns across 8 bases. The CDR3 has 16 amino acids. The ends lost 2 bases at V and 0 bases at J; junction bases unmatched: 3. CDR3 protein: CASSLWLAGAKNIQYF. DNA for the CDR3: TGTGCCAGCAGTTTATGGCTAGCGGGAGCCAAAAACATTCAGTACTTC.

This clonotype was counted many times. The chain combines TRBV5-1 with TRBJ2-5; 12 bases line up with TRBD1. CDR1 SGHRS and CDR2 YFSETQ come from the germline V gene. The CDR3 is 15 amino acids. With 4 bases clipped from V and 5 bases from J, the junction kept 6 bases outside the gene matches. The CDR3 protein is CASSPEGQGAETQYF. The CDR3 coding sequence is TGCGCCAGCAGCCCGGAGGGACAGGGGGCCGAGACCCAGTACTTC.

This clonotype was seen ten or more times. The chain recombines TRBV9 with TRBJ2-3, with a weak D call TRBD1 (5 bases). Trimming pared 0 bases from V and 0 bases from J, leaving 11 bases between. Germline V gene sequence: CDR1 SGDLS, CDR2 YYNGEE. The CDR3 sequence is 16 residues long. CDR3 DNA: TGTGCCAGCAGCGTAGGGGGCCTTCCCAGCACAGATACGCAGTATTTT. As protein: CASSVGGLPSTDTQYF.

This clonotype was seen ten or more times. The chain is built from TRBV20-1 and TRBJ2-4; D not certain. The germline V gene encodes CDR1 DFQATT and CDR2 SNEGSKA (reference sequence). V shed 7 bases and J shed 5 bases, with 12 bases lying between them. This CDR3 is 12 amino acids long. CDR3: CSVKDHQNIQYF. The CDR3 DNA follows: TGCAGTGTCAAGGACCATCAAAACATTCAGTACTTC.

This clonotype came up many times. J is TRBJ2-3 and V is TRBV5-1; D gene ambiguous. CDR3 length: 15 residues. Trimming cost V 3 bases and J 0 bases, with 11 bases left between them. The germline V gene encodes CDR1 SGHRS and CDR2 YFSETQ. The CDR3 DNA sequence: TGCGCCAGCAGCTCCCTCTCTCCCAGCACAGATACGCAGTATTTT. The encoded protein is CASSSLSPSTDTQYF.

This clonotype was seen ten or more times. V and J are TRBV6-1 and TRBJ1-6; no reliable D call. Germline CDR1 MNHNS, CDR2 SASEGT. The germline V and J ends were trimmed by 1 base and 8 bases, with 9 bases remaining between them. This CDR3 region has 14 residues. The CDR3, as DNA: TGTGCCAGCAGTGAAGGACCCGGGTATTCACCCCTCCACTTT. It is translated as CASSEGPGYSPLHF.

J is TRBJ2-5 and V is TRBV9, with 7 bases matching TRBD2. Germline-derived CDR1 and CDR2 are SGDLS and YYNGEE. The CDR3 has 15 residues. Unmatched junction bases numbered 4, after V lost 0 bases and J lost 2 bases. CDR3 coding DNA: TGTGCCAGCAGCGTAGGGCCTAGCGGACAAGAGACCCAGTACTTC. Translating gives CASSVGPSGQETQYF.

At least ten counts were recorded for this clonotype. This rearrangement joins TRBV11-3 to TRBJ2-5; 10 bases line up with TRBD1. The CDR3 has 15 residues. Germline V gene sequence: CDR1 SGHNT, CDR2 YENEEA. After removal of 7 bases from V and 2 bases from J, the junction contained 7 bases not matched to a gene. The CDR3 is CASTFDRGPQETQYF. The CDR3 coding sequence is TGTGCCAGCACCTTTGACAGGGGGCCGCAAGAGACCCAGTACTTC.

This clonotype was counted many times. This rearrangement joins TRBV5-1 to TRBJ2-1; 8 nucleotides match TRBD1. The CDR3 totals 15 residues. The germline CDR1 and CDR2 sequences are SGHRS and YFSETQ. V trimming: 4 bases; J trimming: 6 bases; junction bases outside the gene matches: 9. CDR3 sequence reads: CASSPGQAQRNEQFF. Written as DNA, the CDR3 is TGCGCCAGCAGCCCGGGACAGGCGCAGCGCAATGAGCAGTTCTTC.